Listed below are T cell receptor beta chains from one sample, sequenced in a study of graft-versus-host responses after intestinal transplantation. Produced via immunoSEQ multiplex PCR; TCRdb's table is partial and in-frame only. Found here are 80,000 to 100,000 clones, about 90% of them singletons; the top ten hold about 0.072%. The antigens these receptors bind are not known. The material was unstimulated CD8+ T cells sorted from spleen or lymph node cells, obtained before transplant. The receptor source for this set is a human donor who was the organ donor for an intestinal transplant. Both conserved end residues are part of each CDR3. Each record gives: V gene, J gene, clone size, D gene, CDR3 protein, CDR3 DNA. The D gene is left open where the match is weak. Clone sizes are given selectively: once, few, many, or a class where the clone is expanded.

TRBV7-9	TRBJ1-2	.	.	CASSLGPANYGYTF	TGTGCCAGCAGCTTGGGGCCCGCTAACTATGGCTACACCTTC
TRBV13	TRBJ2-7	.	.	CASSSRKKDYEQYF	TGTGCCAGCAGCTCTAGGAAAAAGGACTACGAGCAGTACTTC
TRBV28	TRBJ1-6	.	.	CASRRQDARTPLHF	TGTGCCAGCAGGAGACAGGACGCTAGGACACCCCTCCACTTT
TRBV14	TRBJ1-2	.	TRBD1	CASSQEDRDRVDGYTF	TGTGCCAGCAGCCAAGAAGACCGGGACAGGGTAGATGGCTACACCTTC
TRBV27	TRBJ1-6	.	TRBD1	CASSTGQIYKPYNSPLHF	TGTGCCAGCAGTACGGGACAGATATACAAACCCTATAATTCACCCCTCCACTTT
TRBV19	TRBJ1-5	.	TRBD1	CASSTRQGSQPQHF	TGTGCCAGTAGTACCCGACAGGGATCGCAGCCCCAGCATTTT
TRBV6-5	TRBJ2-1	.	TRBD2	CASSYFSRPGGEQFF	TGTGCCAGCAGTTATTTCTCACGACCGGGGGGTGAGCAGTTCTTC
TRBV4-1	TRBJ1-2	few	TRBD1	CASSQNGQGTGGYTF	TGCGCCAGCAGCCAAAACGGACAGGGGACTGGTGGCTACACCTTC
TRBV4-1	TRBJ2-7	few	TRBD1	CASSQEGDSQGEQYF	TGCGCCAGCAGCCAAGAAGGGGACAGCCAGGGCGAGCAGTACTTC
TRBV30	TRBJ2-3	few	.	CAWQTTSFLTDTQYF	TGTGCCTGGCAAACGACTAGTTTTTTGACAGATACGCAGTATTTT
TRBV13	TRBJ2-7	.	.	CASSFYSYEQYF	TGTGCCAGCAGCTTCTACTCGTACGAGCAGTACTTC
TRBV7-9	TRBJ1-2	.	.	CASSLYREGYTF	TGTGCCAGCAGCTTGTACAGGGAAGGCTACACCTTC
TRBV5-5	TRBJ2-7	.	TRBD2	CASSLAGVGVGQYF	TGTGCCAGCAGCTTAGCGGGAGTCGGAGTCGGGCAGTACTTC
TRBV19	TRBJ2-7	.	TRBD1	CASSSGTAAYEQYF	TGTGCCAGTAGCTCCGGGACAGCCGCCTACGAGCAGTACTTC
TRBV7-3	TRBJ1-2	.	TRBD1	CASSFSGTGDFRGYTF	TGTGCCAGCAGCTTTTCCGGGACAGGGGACTTTAGGGGCTACACCTTC
TRBV6-5	TRBJ2-1	.	.	CASTLRPGVGEQFF	TGTGCCAGCACCTTACGCCCGGGAGTTGGTGAGCAGTTCTTC
TRBV5-1	TRBJ1-2	.	.	CASSWMGRVFYGTHGYTF	TGCGCCAGCAGCTGGATGGGTCGGGTTTTCTACGGAACACATGGCTACACCTTC
TRBV21-1	TRBJ2-3	.	.	CASSKARTATDTQYF	TGTGCCAGCAGCAAAGCGAGGACAGCCACAGATACGCAGTATTTT
TRBV6-1	TRBJ2-7	.	TRBD1	CAAHPGTGGSEQYF	TGTGCCGCCCACCCCGGGACAGGGGGCTCCGAGCAGTACTTC
TRBV5-1	TRBJ2-2	once	.	CASSLARTGVAGELFF	TGCGCCAGCAGCTTGGCGCGGACTGGGGTCGCCGGGGAGCTGTTTTTT
TRBV10-3	TRBJ2-7	.	TRBD1	CAISGQGMDYEQYF	TGTGCCATCAGTGGACAGGGGATGGACTACGAGCAGTACTTC
TRBV11-2	TRBJ2-7	.	.	CASSFGGEAYEQYF	TGTGCCAGCAGCTTTGGAGGGGAGGCCTACGAGCAGTACTTC
TRBV9	TRBJ2-3	.	TRBD1	CASSVGGGFTDTQYF	TGTGCCAGCAGCGTAGGAGGGGGCTTCACAGATACGCAGTATTTT
TRBV28	TRBJ2-3	.	.	CASSLETIDDHTDTQYF	TGTGCCAGCAGTTTGGAAACTATCGACGATCACACAGATACGCAGTATTTT
TRBV19	TRBJ2-3	.	.	CASSISAASTDTQYF	TGTGCCAGTAGTATTTCAGCGGCTAGCACAGATACGCAGTATTTT
TRBV15	TRBJ2-3	.	.	CATSRTRFITSTDTQYF	TGTGCCACCAGCAGAACTAGATTTATTACCAGCACAGATACGCAGTATTTT
TRBV7-6	TRBJ1-1	.	.	CASSLVVGSATEAFF	TGTGCCAGCAGCTTAGTCGTCGGGTCGGCCACTGAAGCTTTCTTT
TRBV5-1	TRBJ2-3	.	.	CASSEDTITDTQYF	TGCGCCAGCAGTGAGGACACAATCACAGATACGCAGTATTTT
TRBV5-5	TRBJ2-2	.	TRBD1	CASSNRDRGLAGELFF	TGTGCCAGCAGCAACCGGGACAGGGGGCTTGCCGGGGAGCTGTTTTTT
TRBV4-1	TRBJ2-1	.	.	CASSQDSYEQFF	TGCGCCAGCAGCCAAGATTCCTATGAGCAGTTCTTC
TRBV27	TRBJ2-7	.	.	CASPPTVLKSKNSYEQYF	TGTGCCAGCCCCCCGACAGTTTTGAAATCTAAAAATTCCTACGAGCAGTACTTC
TRBV25-1	TRBJ2-2	.	TRBD1	CASSEGGQVELFF	TGTGCCAGCAGTGAGGGGGGACAGGTGGAGCTGTTTTTT
TRBV13	TRBJ2-2	.	.	CASSFGQMNTGELFF	TGTGCCAGCAGCTTCGGACAGATGAACACCGGGGAGCTGTTTTTT
TRBV20-1	TRBJ2-7	.	.	CSARDKGVGYF	TGCAGTGCTAGAGATAAGGGAGTGGGGTACTTC
TRBV25-1	TRBJ2-3	once	.	CASSRSDIYTQYF	TGTGCCAGCAGTCGATCGGACATATATACGCAGTATTTT
TRBV9	TRBJ1-2	.	TRBD1	CASSVTRQGIRQDYGYTF	TGTGCCAGCAGCGTAACCCGACAGGGGATACGGCAAGACTATGGCTACACCTTC
TRBV9	TRBJ2-7	.	TRBD2	CASSVASGSGEQYF	TGTGCCAGCAGCGTGGCCAGCGGGAGTGGAGAGCAGTACTTC
TRBV7-9	TRBJ2-7	.	.	CASSLFRGGGNSYEQYF	TGTGCCAGCAGCTTATTTCGGGGAGGAGGAAACTCCTACGAGCAGTACTTC
TRBV29-1	TRBJ2-3	.	TRBD2	CSASGEGGDTQYF	TGCAGCGCCTCGGGGGAGGGTGGGGATACGCAGTATTTT
TRBV7-9	TRBJ2-7	.	.	CASSRSGYEQYF	TGTGCCAGCAGCCGCAGCGGCTACGAGCAGTACTTC
TRBV27	TRBJ2-7	.	TRBD1	CASSVGQGPEQYF	TGTGCCAGCAGTGTTGGACAGGGGCCCGAGCAGTACTTC
TRBV7-3	TRBJ1-1	.	.	CASSSSDSLEAFF	TGTGCCAGCAGCTCTTCGGACAGCCTTGAAGCTTTCTTT
TRBV28	TRBJ1-2	.	.	CASSAGPAEYGYTF	TGTGCCAGCAGTGCCGGTCCCGCCGAGTATGGCTACACCTTC
TRBV28	TRBJ1-5	once	TRBD1	CASSHEIPGQILLSNQPQHF	TGTGCCAGCAGCCACGAAATCCCGGGACAGATACTTCTTAGCAATCAGCCCCAGCATTTT
TRBV4-2	TRBJ2-7	.	.	CASSQDPIYEQYF	TGTGCCAGCAGCCAAGATCCGATATACGAGCAGTACTTC
TRBV19	TRBJ2-3	.	TRBD2	CASSILAGGTDTQYF	TGTGCCAGTAGTATTCTAGCGGGAGGTACAGATACGCAGTATTTT
TRBV9	TRBJ2-1	.	TRBD2	CASSEPKRGFGYNEQFF	TGTGCCAGCAGCGAACCAAAGCGGGGGTTTGGTTACAATGAGCAGTTCTTC
TRBV28	TRBJ2-1	.	.	CASSSGVSYNEQFF	TGTGCCAGCAGTTCCGGGGTGTCCTACAATGAGCAGTTCTTC
TRBV28	TRBJ2-1	.	TRBD2	CASKVAGLNEQFF	TGTGCCAGCAAGGTAGCGGGACTAAATGAGCAGTTCTTC
TRBV11-3	TRBJ2-7	once	.	CASSSYGPDGAYEQYF	TGTGCCAGCAGCTCTTATGGACCGGACGGGGCCTACGAGCAGTACTTC
TRBV11-3	TRBJ1-1	.	TRBD1	CASSSRTGSEAFF	TGTGCCAGCAGCTCTCGGACAGGTTCCGAAGCTTTCTTT
TRBV11-3	TRBJ2-6	.	TRBD1	CASSLRPETGSGANVLTF	TGTGCCAGCAGTTTACGACCGGAGACAGGGTCCGGGGCCAACGTCCTGACTTTC
TRBV5-1	TRBJ1-6	.	.	CASRIKDYPLHF	TGCGCCAGCAGGATAAAGGACTATCCCCTCCACTTT
TRBV30	TRBJ2-3	.	.	CAWRFLAGADTQYF	TGTGCCTGGAGGTTCCTAGCCGGGGCAGATACGCAGTATTTT
TRBV10-3	TRBJ1-2	.	.	CAISESHSYGYTF	TGTGCCATCAGTGAGTCTCACAGTTATGGCTACACCTTC